This is a list of T cell receptor beta chains from one sample in a study of blood T cell repertoires in COVID-19. Clones were read by immunoSEQ multiplex PCR, and TCRdb kept only the in-frame ones, dropping some. The sample includes fewer than 20,000 clones, roughly nine tenths of them seen just once. Sequenced: peripheral blood. The receptors come from a man in his 60s with acute or convalescent COVID-19. The CDR3 runs from the conserved cysteine through the conserved F or W. The D gene is left open where the match is weak. A clone size is listed for some rows: how often the clone was seen (once, few, many), or a class if it is expanded.

D gene: -; J gene: TRBJ2-2; clone size: -; V gene: TRBV5-6; CDR3 DNA: TGTGCCAGCAGCTTGGCCCTAACCGGGGAGCTGTTTTTT; CDR3 protein: CASSLALTGELFF
D gene: TRBD2; J gene: TRBJ2-5; clone size: -; V gene: TRBV6-5; CDR3 DNA: TGTGCCAGCAGTATAGCGGGGGTGGAGACCCAGTACTTC; CDR3 protein: CASSIAGVETQYF
D gene: -; J gene: TRBJ2-6; clone size: once; V gene: TRBV27; CDR3 DNA: TGTGCCAGCAGTTCTCCGGTTAGCTCTGGGGCCAACGTCCTGACTTTC; CDR3 protein: CASSSPVSSGANVLTF
D gene: TRBD1; J gene: TRBJ1-2; clone size: -; V gene: TRBV5-4; CDR3 DNA: TGTGCCAGCAGCTCCGATGGGGGACAGCCGTATGGCTACACCTTC; CDR3 protein: CASSSDGGQPYGYTF
D gene: TRBD1; J gene: TRBJ1-5; clone size: -; V gene: TRBV6-5; CDR3 DNA: TGTGCCAGCAGACGGGCAGGGGGGAATCAGCCCCAGCATTTT; CDR3 protein: CASRRAGGNQPQHF
D gene: -; J gene: TRBJ1-1; clone size: -; V gene: TRBV3-1/TRBV3-2; CDR3 DNA: TGTGCCAGCAGCCGATCCCAGAGGGATCGGGCTGAAGCTTTCTTT; CDR3 protein: CASSRSQRDRAEAFF
D gene: TRBD2; J gene: TRBJ2-7; clone size: -; V gene: TRBV2; CDR3 DNA: TGTGCGAGCGGGGGGACGGCGAGCTCCTACGAGCAGTACTTC; CDR3 protein: CASGGTASSYEQYF
D gene: -; J gene: TRBJ2-1; clone size: -; V gene: TRBV9; CDR3 DNA: TGTGCCAGCAGCGTAGTGGACATTACCTACAATGAGCAGTTCTTC; CDR3 protein: CASSVVDITYNEQFF
D gene: -; J gene: TRBJ1-1; clone size: once; V gene: TRBV7-9; CDR3 DNA: TGTGCCAGCAGCTCCCAGGGAGGCCTGAACACTGAAGCTTTCTTT; CDR3 protein: CASSSQGGLNTEAFF
D gene: -; J gene: TRBJ1-2; clone size: medium-sized; V gene: TRBV15; CDR3 DNA: TGTGCCACCAGCAGACCCGCACATACTAACTATGGCTACACCTTC; CDR3 protein: CATSRPAHTNYGYTF
D gene: -; J gene: TRBJ2-7; clone size: once; V gene: TRBV28; CDR3 DNA: TGTGCCAGCAGTTTAGCAGGGGCCGGGTCCTACGAGCAGTACTTC; CDR3 protein: CASSLAGAGSYEQYF
D gene: -; J gene: TRBJ1-3; clone size: -; V gene: TRBV2; CDR3 DNA: TGTGCCAGCAGGGCAACAGGGTTGGGAAACACCATATATTTT; CDR3 protein: CASRATGLGNTIYF
D gene: TRBD1; J gene: TRBJ2-2; clone size: -; V gene: TRBV28; CDR3 DNA: TGTGCCAGCAGTCCCGCCGGGACAGGTACGAACACCGGGGAGCTGTTTTTT; CDR3 protein: CASSPAGTGTNTGELFF
D gene: -; J gene: TRBJ2-7; clone size: -; V gene: TRBV6-6; CDR3 DNA: TGTGCCAGCAGCCGACCCGGGATTCAAACCTACGAGCAGTACTTC; CDR3 protein: CASSRPGIQTYEQYF
D gene: -; J gene: TRBJ1-2; clone size: -; V gene: TRBV19; CDR3 DNA: TGTGCCAGTAGTATGTTAGGGCGGGACTATGGCTACACCTTC; CDR3 protein: CASSMLGRDYGYTF
D gene: -; J gene: TRBJ2-7; clone size: once; V gene: TRBV5-1; CDR3 DNA: TGCGCCAGCAGCTTCCGAACGGGGGAGCAGTACTTC; CDR3 protein: CASSFRTGEQYF
D gene: -; J gene: TRBJ1-2; clone size: -; V gene: TRBV7-9; CDR3 DNA: TGTGCCACGGACCTTGAGACAGACCGAGACTATGGCTACACCTTC; CDR3 protein: CATDLETDRDYGYTF
D gene: -; J gene: TRBJ1-2; clone size: -; V gene: TRBV6-5; CDR3 DNA: TGTGCCAGCAGCCCGGAGGGCTATGGCTACACCTTC; CDR3 protein: CASSPEGYGYTF
D gene: TRBD2; J gene: TRBJ2-2; clone size: -; V gene: TRBV13; CDR3 DNA: TGTGCCAGCAGCCGGACTAGCGGGGAGCTGTTTTTT; CDR3 protein: CASSRTSGELFF
D gene: TRBD2; J gene: TRBJ2-3; clone size: -; V gene: TRBV6-4; CDR3 DNA: TGTGCCAGCAGCTTGACTAGCGGGGGAAACACAGATACGCAGTATTTT; CDR3 protein: CASSLTSGGNTDTQYF
D gene: -; J gene: TRBJ2-4; clone size: -; V gene: TRBV19; CDR3 DNA: TGTGCCAGTAGTATTCGGGGGAAAAACATTCAGTACTTC; CDR3 protein: CASSIRGKNIQYF
D gene: -; J gene: TRBJ1-2; clone size: -; V gene: TRBV30; CDR3 DNA: TGTGCCTGGAATACGGGAGGGGGTATCGACTATGGCTACACCTTC; CDR3 protein: CAWNTGGGIDYGYTF
D gene: TRBD1; J gene: TRBJ2-7; clone size: -; V gene: TRBV19; CDR3 DNA: TGTGCCAGTAGCCCCCCCGGGACAGGGAAGTACGAGCAGTACTTC; CDR3 protein: CASSPPGTGKYEQYF